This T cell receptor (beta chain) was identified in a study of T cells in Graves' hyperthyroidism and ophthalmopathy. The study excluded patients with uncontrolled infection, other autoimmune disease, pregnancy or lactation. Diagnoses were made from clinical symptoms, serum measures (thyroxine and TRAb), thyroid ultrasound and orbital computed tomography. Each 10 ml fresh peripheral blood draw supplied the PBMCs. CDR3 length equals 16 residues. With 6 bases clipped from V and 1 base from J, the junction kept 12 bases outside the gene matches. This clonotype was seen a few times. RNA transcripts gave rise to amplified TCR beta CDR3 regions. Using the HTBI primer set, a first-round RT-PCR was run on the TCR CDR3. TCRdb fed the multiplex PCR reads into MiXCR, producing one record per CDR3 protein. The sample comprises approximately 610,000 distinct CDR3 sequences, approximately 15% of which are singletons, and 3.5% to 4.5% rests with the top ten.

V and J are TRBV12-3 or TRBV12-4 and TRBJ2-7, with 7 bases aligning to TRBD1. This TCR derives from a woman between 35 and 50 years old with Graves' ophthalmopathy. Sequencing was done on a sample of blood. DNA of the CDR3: TGTGCCAGCAGCACCAGACGAGGGGGCGCTTCCTACGAGCAGTACTTC. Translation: CASSTRRGGASYEQYF.